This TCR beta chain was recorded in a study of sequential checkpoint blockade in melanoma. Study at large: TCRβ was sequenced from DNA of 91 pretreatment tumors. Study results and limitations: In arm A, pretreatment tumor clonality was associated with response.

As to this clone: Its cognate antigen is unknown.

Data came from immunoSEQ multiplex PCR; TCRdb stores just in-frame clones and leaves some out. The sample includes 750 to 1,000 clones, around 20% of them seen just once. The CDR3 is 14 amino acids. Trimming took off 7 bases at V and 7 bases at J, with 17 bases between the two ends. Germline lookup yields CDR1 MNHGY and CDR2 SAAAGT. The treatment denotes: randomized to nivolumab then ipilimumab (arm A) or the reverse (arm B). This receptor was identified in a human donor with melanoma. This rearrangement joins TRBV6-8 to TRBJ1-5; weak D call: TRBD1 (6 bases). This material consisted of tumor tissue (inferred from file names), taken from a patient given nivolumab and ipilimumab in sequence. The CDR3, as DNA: TGTGCCAGCAAGGAGCGGGGGCAAGGACAGCCCCAGCATTTT. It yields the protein CASKERGQGQPQHF.